What follows are 20 T cell receptor beta chains derived from one specimen sequenced in a study of PD-1 blockade in classical Hodgkin lymphoma. After autologous stem cell transplantation all patients relapsed, and prior brentuximab vedotin exposure differed between cohorts. Using immunoSEQ multiplex PCR, the repertoire was profiled, and TCRdb retains in-frame clones only, with some absent. This sample has 100,000 to 120,000 clones, with roughly 87% found just once. The sequencing used peripheral blood mononuclear cells (PBMCs), collected before the second cycle of nivolumab. The origin of the receptors is a human donor with classical Hodgkin lymphoma.

The chain links TRBV7-6 to TRBJ2-2, with D tentatively TRBD1 or TRBD2 (5 bases each). Per the germline V gene, CDR1 is SGHVS and CDR2 is FNYEAQ. This CDR3 spans 19 amino acids. The germline V and J ends were trimmed by 0 bases and 0 bases, with 17 bases remaining between them. The CDR3 reads CASSLAWRAQDSNTGELFF. DNA of the CDR3: TGTGCCAGCAGCTTAGCTTGGCGGGCACAGGATTCGAACACCGGGGAGCTGTTTTTT.

This chain connects TRBV30 to TRBJ2-2; D might be TRBD1 (5 bases). Germline CDR1 and CDR2: GTSNPN and SVGIG (reference sequence). There are 14 residues in the CDR3. Trimming shortened V by 4 bases and J by 1 base, and 10 bases separated the two germline ends. The CDR3 here is CAWIRQGNTGELFF. The CDR3 DNA sequence: TGTGCCTGGATTCGGCAGGGGAACACCGGGGAGCTGTTTTTT.

This rearrangement joins TRBV28 to TRBJ2-1; D could derive from TRBD1 or TRBD2 (7 bases each). CDR1 and CDR2 from the germline V gene are MDHEN and SYDVKM. The CDR3 has 15 amino acids. V was clipped by 8 bases and J by 1 base, with 15 bases between them. The CDR3 protein is CASDYRGGSYNEQFF. CDR3 nucleotide sequence: TGTGCCAGCGACTACAGGGGAGGGTCCTACAATGAGCAGTTCTTC.

This chain uses TRBV5-1 with TRBJ2-2; 9 nucleotides align to TRBD2. This CDR3 is 16 amino acids long. The trim removed 4 bases at V and 3 bases at J, leaving 7 bases unmatched. Germline V gives CDR1 SGHRS, CDR2 YFSETQ. CDR3 nucleotides: TGCGCCAGCAGCCACCGGGCGGGAGGGTACACCGGGGAGCTGTTTTTT. Protein sequence: CASSHRAGGYTGELFF.

The V call is TRBV30, the J call TRBJ2-1; TRBD2 agrees at 12 bases. Trimming removed 3 bases from V and 5 bases from J; junction bases left unmatched: 5. The CDR3 runs 15 residues. Germline lookup yields CDR1 GTSNPN and CDR2 SVGIG (reference sequence). The CDR3 here is CAWSAGTSGHNEQFF. CDR3 bases: TGTGCCTGGAGCGCCGGGACTAGCGGGCACAATGAGCAGTTCTTC.

V is TRBV11-2 and J is TRBJ2-7; D perhaps matches TRBD2 (6 bases). CDR1 is SGHAT and CDR2 is FQNNGV in the germline V gene. V gave up 3 bases and J gave up 12 bases, with 21 bases separating them. The CDR3 extends over 14 amino acids. CDR3 in DNA: TGTGCCAGCAGCTTGGTTCGGCAGCTTTACGGGGGGTACTTC. It specifies CASSLVRQLYGGYF.

The count of this clone is one. The rearrangement uses TRBV7-6 and TRBJ2-5, with D perhaps TRBD2 (5 bases). With 4 bases removed from V and 5 bases from J, the gap between germline ends came to 11 bases. CDR1 is SGHVS and CDR2 is FNYEAQ in the germline V gene. CDR3 length: 13 amino acids. The CDR3: CASSSAREETQYF. The CDR3 DNA is TGTGCCAGCAGCTCAGCTAGGGAGGAGACCCAGTACTTC.

The chain is built from TRBV18 and TRBJ2-7; 10 positions agree with TRBD2. The CDR3 spans 14 residues. V was pared by 2 bases and J by 4 bases, with 2 bases of the junction left unmatched. Germline CDR1 reads KGHSH; CDR2 reads LQKENI. The CDR3 DNA sequence: TGTGCCAGCTCACCATCTAGCGGGAGATACGAGCAGTACTTC. Residues: CASSPSSGRYEQYF.

As DNA, the CDR3 is TGTGCCAGCAGTTATTCTGGGGCCAACGTCCTGACTTTC. Amino acids: CASSYSGANVLTF. The genes are TRBV6-6 and TRBJ2-6; D is ambiguous. This CDR3 has 13 amino acids. The germline V and J ends were trimmed by 3 bases and 1 base, with 1 base remaining between them. Looked up from germline, CDR1 is MNHNY and CDR2 is SVGAGI (reference sequence).

The chain has TRBV29-1 and TRBJ2-2; TRBD1 might be the D (5 bases). V was clipped by 7 bases and J by 0 bases, with 9 bases between them. Germline V gives CDR1 SQVTM, CDR2 ANQGSEA. The CDR3 has 13 residues. CDR3 in amino acids: CSADKSNTGELFF. The CDR3 region has the DNA TGCAGCGCGGACAAATCGAACACCGGGGAGCTGTTTTTT.

The gene calls are TRBV29-1 and TRBJ1-2; D is ambiguous. V lost 4 bases and J 2 bases, leaving 8 bases between the germline ends. Germline V gene data show CDR1 as SQVTM and CDR2 as ANQGSEA. The CDR3 spans 12 residues. CDR3 bases: TGCAGCGTTGTAGCAGAAAACTATGGCTACACCTTC. It translates to CSVVAENYGYTF. The full variable domain, rest sourced from reference TRBV29-1 and TRBJ1-2, is SAVISQKPSRDICQRGTSLTIQCQVDSQVTMMFWYRQQPGQSLTLIATANQGSEATYESGFVIDKFPISRPNLTFSTLTVSNMSPEDSSIYLCSVVAENYGYTFGSGTRLTVV.

The chain links TRBV6-5 to TRBJ1-5, with D unclear. The CDR3 covers 13 residues. The V and J ends lost 5 bases and 4 bases respectively, with 9 bases between them. Germline-derived CDR1 and CDR2 are MNHEY and SVGAGI. The CDR3: CASSVQINQPQHF. The CDR3 DNA sequence: TGTGCCAGCAGTGTACAAATTAATCAGCCCCAGCATTTT.

V is TRBV10-1 and J is TRBJ2-5; D is undetermined. The CDR3 is 13 amino acids. V lost 5 bases to trimming and J lost 5 bases, with 12 bases between them. CDR1 WNHNN and CDR2 SYGVQD come from the germline V gene (reference sequence). Here the CDR3 reads CASSPAGLETQYF. DNA of the CDR3: TGCGCCAGCAGTCCAGCAGGATTGGAGACCCAGTACTTC.

As concerns this clone: At one of its ends the junction is not consistent with the germline gene, which may arise from a read error. The chain couples TRBV5-4 to TRBJ2-7; 9 bases match TRBD2. This CDR3 is built from 15 residues. In germline, CDR1 is SGHNT, CDR2 YYREEE (reference sequence). CDR3 nucleotides: TGCGCCAGCAGCCAAGTAGCGGGAGTTGGGTACGAGCAGTACTTC. This sequence encodes CASSQVAGVGYEQYF.

This clone was picked up one time. The rearrangement links TRBV15 to TRBJ1-4; unclear D gene. CDR3 length: 15 amino acids. V was cut by 1 base and J by 0 bases, with 6 bases left in between. Germline V gene data show CDR1 as LNHNV and CDR2 as YYDKDF (reference sequence). The CDR3 DNA reads as TGTGCCACCAGCAGAGGCGGGCCAACTAATGAAAAACTGTTTTTT. Its protein is CATSRGGPTNEKLFF.

This clone appeared once. This chain uses TRBV7-9 with TRBJ1-2, with D perhaps matching TRBD1 (5 bases). V lost 5 bases and J lost 8, with 21 bases in between. Germline loops: CDR1 SEHNR, CDR2 FQNEAQ (reference sequence). The CDR3 covers 15 residues. The CDR3 is CASSPTRGWAGGYTF. The CDR3 DNA reads as TGTGCCAGCAGCCCAACACGGGGCTGGGCAGGAGGCTACACCTTC.

The rearrangement uses TRBV6-8 and TRBJ2-1, with D tentatively TRBD2 (5 bases). CDR3 length: 18 residues. Trimming stripped 5 bases from V and 2 bases from J, with 22 bases between. The germline V gene encodes CDR1 MNHGY and CDR2 SAAAGT. The CDR3 protein is CASSQHRLVGETYNEQFF. CDR3 bases: TGTGCCAGCAGTCAACACCGCCTGGTGGGAGAAACCTACAATGAGCAGTTCTTC.

The V and J genes are TRBV6-5 and TRBJ2-3; tentatively, D is TRBD1 (6 bases). The CDR3 has 14 residues. Trimming shortened V by 5 bases and J by 2 bases, and 11 bases separated the two germline ends. CDR1 is MNHEY, CDR2 SVGAGI, per germline. The CDR3 DNA is TGTGCCAGCAGTCCGGGACAAATCACAGATACGCAGTATTTT. The encoded protein is CASSPGQITDTQYF.

This clone was seen a few times. This chain connects TRBV19 to TRBJ1-4; D gene uncertain. This CDR3 region has 14 residues. CDR1 is LNHDA and CDR2 is SQIVND in the germline V gene (reference sequence). The germline V and J ends were trimmed by 4 bases and 4 bases, with 10 bases remaining between them. The CDR3 coding sequence is TGTGCCAGTAGTAATGGACGGAGTAATGAAAAACTGTTTTTT. It translates to CASSNGRSNEKLFF.

The chain recombines TRBV28 with TRBJ2-7; D gene unclear. The V gene lost 5 bases and the J gene lost 9 bases, with 20 bases spanning the gap. Germline V lookup: CDR1 MDHEN, CDR2 SYDVKM. This CDR3 contains 14 residues. CDR3 sequence: CASSPPGPSIGQYF. For the CDR3, the DNA is TGTGCCAGCAGTCCCCCCGGGCCCAGTATAGGGCAGTACTTC.